The rows below give T cell receptor beta chains drawn from one sample of a study of chemoradiotherapy in HPV16-positive cancers. Generated by immunoSEQ multiplex PCR, the TCRdb table keeps only in-frame clones and is missing some. The table shows 5,400 or so clones, with approximately 71% occurring only once. The starting material was tumor tissue, obtained from a patient who underwent chemoradiotherapy. These receptors originate from a human donor with HPV-associated anogenital cancer. Each CDR3 is given with its conserved first and last residue. D genes are given only for firm matches. Clone size is stated in some rows and not others, as once, few, many or a class when expanded.

clone_size	d_call	j_call	v_call	cdr3_nt	cdr3_aa
.	.	TRBJ1-2	TRBV11-2	TGTGCCAGCAGCTTGGGTGGTGGGGTCTATGGCTACACCTTC	CASSLGGGVYGYTF
.	.	TRBJ2-6	TRBV6-5	TGTGCCAGCAGTTACTCAGGGGTTAAGGGGGCCAACGTCCTGACTTTC	CASSYSGVKGANVLTF
.	.	TRBJ1-2	TRBV6-6	TGTGCCAGCAGTTTCGGGACGGATCGTTATGGCTACACCTTC	CASSFGTDRYGYTF
.	.	TRBJ2-2	TRBV28	TGTGCCAGCAGTTTACCAGGGGCAAACACCGGGGAGCTGTTTTTT	CASSLPGANTGELFF
.	TRBD1	TRBJ1-4	TRBV5-4	TGTGCCAGCAGCTTGGGTGGACAGGGAAATGAAAAACTGTTTTTT	CASSLGGQGNEKLFF
once	.	TRBJ1-3	TRBV6-6	TGTGCCAGCCGCAGGGACTCTGGAAACACCATATATTTT	CASRRDSGNTIYF
.	.	TRBJ2-5	TRBV7-9	TGTGCCAGCAGCCTGGACATACCCCAAGAGACCCAGTACTTC	CASSLDIPQETQYF
.	TRBD1	TRBJ2-1	TRBV9	TGTGCCAGCAGCGCCGGACAGGGTTACAATGAGCAGTTCTTC	CASSAGQGYNEQFF
.	TRBD1	TRBJ1-3	TRBV5-4	TGTGCCAGCAGCTTCGCGGACAGGTTAAACACCATATATTTT	CASSFADRLNTIYF
.	TRBD2	TRBJ2-7	TRBV6-1	TGTGCCAGCAGGCTAGCGGGAGGACGTCGCGAGCAGTACTTC	CASRLAGGRREQYF
.	.	TRBJ1-1	TRBV30	TGTGCCTGGAGTGTCGGAGGTTACACTGAAGCTTTCTTT	CAWSVGGYTEAFF
.	TRBD2	TRBJ2-1	TRBV29-1	TGCAGCGTTGGCTCCGGACTAGAGGGTAGCGAGCAGTTCTTC	CSVGSGLEGSEQFF
.	.	TRBJ1-2	TRBV5-5	TGTGCCAGCAGCTTGGCGGCAGGGCGGTATGGCTACACCTTC	CASSLAAGRYGYTF
once	.	TRBJ2-3	TRBV11-3	TGTGCCAGCAGCAATCCTACGACCACAGGTACGCAGTATTTT	CASSNPTTTGTQYF
few	.	TRBJ2-3	TRBV5-1	TGCGCCAGCAGCCCGCACTCTAGCACAGATACGCAGTATTTT	CASSPHSSTDTQYF
once	TRBD2	TRBJ2-3	TRBV4-3	TGCGCCAGCAGCCGGATCTGGGGGGGTACAGATACGCAGTATTTT	CASSRIWGGTDTQYF
.	.	TRBJ1-1	TRBV27	TGTGCCAGCATAGGTTGGCTGAGGGGGTTGAACACTGAAGCTTTCTTT	CASIGWLRGLNTEAFF
.	TRBD1	TRBJ2-7	TRBV11-3	TGTGCCAGCAGCTTCTTTTTCCTCCGCGGGGACAGGGGGCGAGAGCAGTACTTC	CASSFFFLRGDRGREQYF
.	.	TRBJ2-1	TRBV9	TGTGCCAGCAGCGTAGGGGTAGGTGGTAATGAGCAGTTCTTC	CASSVGVGGNEQFF
.	.	TRBJ2-3	TRBV18	TGTGCCAGCTCAATGTTGGTAACGGATCCCCCAGATACGCAGTATTTT	CASSMLVTDPPDTQYF
.	TRBD2	TRBJ2-1	TRBV11-3	TGTGCCACCCGAAGGTCTAGCGGCTACAATGAGCAGTTCTTC	CATRRSSGYNEQFF
few	TRBD1	TRBJ2-7	TRBV5-1	TGCGCCAGCGGATCTGGGACAGTTGGCGAGCAGTACTTC	CASGSGTVGEQYF
.	.	TRBJ1-1	TRBV29-1	TGCAGCGCCTTACAGGGATTGAACACTGAAGCTTTCTTT	CSALQGLNTEAFF
few	.	TRBJ1-2	TRBV28	TGTGCCAGCAGTATGGACAGTCGTATTACGGACACCTTC	CASSMDSRITDTF
.	.	TRBJ2-3	TRBV10-1	TGCGCCAGCAGTGCAACAACAGGGTTGGCAGATACGCAGTATTTT	CASSATTGLADTQYF
few	.	TRBJ1-1	TRBV11-2	TGTGCCAGCAGCCCCTCATCAGGGATCAGGAACACTGAAGCTTTCTTT	CASSPSSGIRNTEAFF
.	.	TRBJ1-4	TRBV7-9	TGTGCCAGCAGCATGGCCGGGACTACGCTGTTTTTT	CASSMAGTTLFF
.	TRBD2	TRBJ2-1	TRBV7-3	TGTGCCAGCAGCTTAATGTGGGCTAGCGGTCCCTACAATGAGCAGTTCTTC	CASSLMWASGPYNEQFF
.	.	TRBJ1-1	TRBV27	TGTGCCAGCAGTTTTCTCGACCAATCGGTAGCTTTCTTT	CASSFLDQSVAFF
.	.	TRBJ2-3	TRBV6-5	TGTGCCAGCAGTCGGTGGGTGGGGGAAGATACGCAGTATTTT	CASSRWVGEDTQYF
.	.	TRBJ2-3	TRBV15	TGTGCCACCAGAGCCGGACTTGACAGCACAGATACGCAGTATTTT	CATRAGLDSTDTQYF
.	TRBD2	TRBJ2-5	TRBV5-1	TGCGCCAGCAGCTGGCGGCATTTGGGACTAGCGGGGGCCGGCGTGTTGACCCAGTACTTC	CASSWRHLGLAGAGVLTQYF
.	.	TRBJ2-5	TRBV7-2	TGTGCCAGCAGCTCGAGTAAAGGGGGGCGCAGAGAGACCCAGTACTTC	CASSSSKGGRRETQYF
once	.	TRBJ2-5	TRBV7-3	TGTGCCAGCAGCCCCCAGCCCTGGGAGACCCAGTACTTC	CASSPQPWETQYF
.	.	TRBJ2-7	TRBV28	TGTGCCAGCAGTTCCCAAGGGGGGCGCATCCACCCTTACGAGCAGTACTTC	CASSSQGGRIHPYEQYF
.	.	TRBJ2-1	TRBV18	TGTGCCAGCTCACAAACAGGGCAGGAGCAGTTCTTC	CASSQTGQEQFF
few	TRBD2	TRBJ2-3	TRBV4-1	TGCGCCAGCAGCCAAGGGATTAGCGGGACCGGCACAGATACGCAGTATTTT	CASSQGISGTGTDTQYF
.	.	TRBJ2-5	TRBV21-1	TGTGCCAGCAGCAAAGCACAGAGAAAAGAGACCCAGTACTTC	CASSKAQRKETQYF
few	.	TRBJ1-1	TRBV29-1	TGCAGCGTTGTAGAAGGGCCGAACACTGAAGCTTTCTTT	CSVVEGPNTEAFF
.	.	TRBJ1-1	TRBV30	TGTGCCTGGAGTGGGTGGGCTGAAGCTTTCTTT	CAWSGWAEAFF
.	TRBD2	TRBJ2-1	TRBV2	TGTGCCAGCATTCGACTAGCGGGAAATGAGCAGTTCTTC	CASIRLAGNEQFF
.	.	TRBJ1-5	TRBV7-9	TGTGCCAGCAGCTCTGGGGGGAACAATCAGCCCCAGCATTTT	CASSSGGNNQPQHF
.	.	TRBJ1-2	TRBV18	TGTGCCAGCTCACCACCGGCAGGGACCTATGGCTACACCTTC	CASSPPAGTYGYTF
.	TRBD2	TRBJ2-1	TRBV5-6	TGTGCCAGCAGCTCGCAAGCGGGAGGACCCTACAATGAGCAGTTCTTC	CASSSQAGGPYNEQFF
few	TRBD1	TRBJ1-5	TRBV15	TGTGCCACCAGCAGCGGGACAGTAGATAGCAATCAGCCCCAGCATTTT	CATSSGTVDSNQPQHF
.	.	TRBJ2-1	TRBV29-1	TGCAGCGTTCAAGGATCGGGGAGCTCCTACAATGAGCAGTTCTTC	CSVQGSGSSYNEQFF
.	TRBD1	TRBJ1-3	TRBV6-1	TGTGCCAGCAGTGGATTCGGGACAGCTGCCTCTGGAAACACCATATATTTT	CASSGFGTAASGNTIYF
few	TRBD1	TRBJ2-5	TRBV9	TGTGCCAGCAGCGCCCTACAGGGGATGGTCCAAGAGACCCAGTACTTC	CASSALQGMVQETQYF
.	TRBD2	TRBJ2-3	TRBV13	TGTGCCAGCAGCCAAGGGTTAGGGACTAGTCATCGAGCGCAGTATTTT	CASSQGLGTSHRAQYF
.	.	TRBJ1-5	TRBV4-1	TGCGCCAGCAGCCTCAACCGGGACAGCAATCAGCCCCAGCATTTT	CASSLNRDSNQPQHF
large	.	TRBJ2-1	TRBV2	TGTGCCAGCAGTGGGGGGTGGGGGAATGAGCAGTTCTTC	CASSGGWGNEQFF
.	TRBD2	TRBJ2-3	TRBV2	TGTGCCAGCAGTCTAGCGGGAGGGGTCACAGATACGCAGTATTTT	CASSLAGGVTDTQYF
.	TRBD2	TRBJ2-7	TRBV9	TGTGCCAGCAGCCCCCGTAGCGGGAGGCCGTCCTACGAGCAGTACTTC	CASSPRSGRPSYEQYF
.	TRBD2	TRBJ2-1	TRBV7-3	TGTGCCAGCAGCACGGGACTAGCGGGAGCCCCTGAGCAGTTCTTC	CASSTGLAGAPEQFF
.	.	TRBJ2-5	TRBV11-1	TGTGCCAGCACCCTGAGTTGGGATAAGAAGACCCAGTACTTC	CASTLSWDKKTQYF
.	.	TRBJ2-7	TRBV6-5	TGTGCCAGCAGTTATAGGAGCCTTTCCTCCTACGAGCAGTACTTC	CASSYRSLSSYEQYF